This T cell receptor (beta chain) was profiled in a study of CD8 T cells in ankylosing spondylitis. CDR3 size: 12 residues. Deletions cut 6 bases from V and 13 bases from J, with 13 bases between. Each CDR3 protein gets one entry after TCRdb re-called the 5' RACE reads with MiXCR. The data show fewer than 400,000 distinct CDR3 sequences, roughly 15% seen once. This chain uses TRBV12-3 or TRBV12-4 with TRBJ1-6, with a possible D match to TRBD1 (5 bases). This clonotype was obtained from a male donor with ankylosing spondylitis or in good health (not recorded which). The specimen was blood, either unsorted or a sorted T cell fraction (not recorded which). The CDR3 here is CASRLRRGPLHF. As DNA, the CDR3 is TGTGCCAGCAGGTTGAGGAGGGGCCCCCTCCACTTT.